Reported below is one T cell receptor beta chain. Its antigen target is currently unknown. No clone much larger than this one lies a single base away; base qualities are absent. These data belong to a study of response to subunit inactivated influenza vaccine (dated by TCRdb to 2016 to 2018). Study-level background: The study used deep quantitative T cell receptor repertoire profiling to track responses to a trivalent subunit inactivated influenza vaccine. The full study reports these points: It was suggested by the authors that each seasonal influenza vaccination may recruit only a limited number of new T cells.

Preparation of the library involved RT-PCR. Reads for this sample came from an Illumina HiSeq 2500. TCRdb applied fastp at Q25 and MiXCR to the public reads, then kept only in-frame beta chains. Each entry is one CDR3 protein sequence, shown with its most common DNA and genes. Here the sample has roughly 500,000 distinct CDR3 sequences; roughly 25% occur a single time. The ten largest clones add up to less than 2.5% of the sample. The CDR3 holds 17 amino acids from the cysteine to the phenylalanine. Here the CDR3 DNA is all that survives: 51 bases in frame from base 1. Trimming removed 6 bases from V and 5 bases from J, leaving 22 bases between the germline ends.

The rearrangement combines TRBV12-3 or TRBV12-4 with TRBJ2-2; TRBD1 is a possible D gene, resting on 6 matching bases. The source is a man between 50 and 59 years old who received an inactivated influenza vaccine. Donor details come from another sample of the same person, matched by shared clones. Source: CD4+ T cells sorted from PBMCs, taken 4 to 6 days after vaccination. The DNA sequence follows: TGTGCCAGCAGGCTAAGGGAAAAACAGGGAGTTACCGGGGAGCTGTTTTTT. Its translation is CASRLREKQGVTGELFF.